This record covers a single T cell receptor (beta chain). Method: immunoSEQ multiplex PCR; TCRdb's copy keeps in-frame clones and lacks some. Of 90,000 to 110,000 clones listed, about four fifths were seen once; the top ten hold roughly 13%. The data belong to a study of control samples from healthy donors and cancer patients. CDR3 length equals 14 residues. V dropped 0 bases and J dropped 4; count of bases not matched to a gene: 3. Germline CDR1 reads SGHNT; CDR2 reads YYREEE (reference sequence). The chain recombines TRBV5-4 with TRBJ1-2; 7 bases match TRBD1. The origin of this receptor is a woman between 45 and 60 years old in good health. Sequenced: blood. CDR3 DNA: TGTGCCAGCAGCTTGGAAGGGGGCGTCTATGGCTACACCTTC. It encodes CASSLEGGVYGYTF.